Below are 24 T cell receptor beta chains sequenced from a single sample in a study of T-cell memory formation after mild COVID-19. TCRdb processed the 5' RACE reads anew with MiXCR; each CDR3 protein has one entry. Here the sample spans approximately 340,000 distinct CDR3 sequences, 10% to 15% being singletons. Specimen: PBMCs or a T cell subset sorted from them (not recorded which). The receptors shown here come from a man younger than 30 who had mild COVID-19 (a few samples of this study predate the infection). Cell type and time point are not known.

This clonotype was seen only once. The V gene is TRBV12-3 or TRBV12-4, the J gene TRBJ1-2; no reliable D call. V dropped 7 bases and J dropped 4 bases, with 22 bases sitting between them. This CDR3 is 16 amino acids long. CDR3 sequence reads: CASTPRRRAEGYGYTF. Written as DNA, the CDR3 is TGTGCCAGCACCCCACGTAGGAGGGCGGAGGGCTATGGCTACACCTTC.

The gene calls are TRBV6-2 or TRBV6-3 and TRBJ2-7; D remains unclear. The CDR3 has 16 amino acids. The germline gives CDR1 MNHEY, CDR2 SVGEGT. Trimming pared 7 bases from V and 3 bases from J, leaving 22 bases between. The DNA for the CDR3 is TGTGCCAGCAAGCCCGGGTCAGGCATGGGTTACTACGAGCAGTACGTC. Its protein product is CASKPGSGMGYYEQYV.

The chain is built from TRBV7-9 and TRBJ2-3; D unresolved. V was shortened by 5 bases and J by 3 bases, with 21 bases between the two germline ends. The CDR3 has 17 amino acids. CDR1 SEHNR and CDR2 FQNEAQ come from the germline V gene (reference sequence). CDR3 bases: TGTGCCAGCAGCACCCCTAGGGCAGTCAGTTCAACAGATACGCAGTATTTT. As protein: CASSTPRAVSSTDTQYF.

This clonotype was found a few times. This chain connects TRBV7-2 to TRBJ2-2, with TRBD2 matching 7 bases. The CDR3 loop spans 16 amino acids. CDR1 is SGHTA and CDR2 is FQGNSA in the germline V gene. Losses at the gene ends were 4 bases for V and 6 bases for J; bases not matched to a gene: 11. The CDR3: CASSSGTGGPPGELFF. The CDR3 nucleotides are TGTGCCAGCAGCTCCGGTACGGGGGGTCCCCCCGGGGAGCTGTTTTTT.

The rearrangement uses TRBV5-1 and TRBJ1-6; D perhaps matches TRBD1 (5 bases). V shed 3 bases and J shed 8 bases, with 21 bases lying between them. The CDR3 extends over 17 amino acids. Germline values: CDR1 SGHRS, CDR2 YFSETQ. CDR3 loop: CASSSSRQSNWDSPLHF. The DNA for the CDR3 is TGCGCCAGCAGCTCGTCCCGACAGTCTAATTGGGATTCACCCCTCCACTTT.

The chain links TRBV10-3 to TRBJ1-2; no firm D call. CDR1 ENHRY and CDR2 SYGVKD come from the germline V gene. V shed 6 bases and J shed 7 bases, with 15 bases lying between them. The CDR3 covers 13 residues. The CDR3: CAISGESTAGYTF. The CDR3, as DNA: TGTGCCATCAGCGGGGAATCAACGGCTGGCTACACCTTC.

The chain is built from TRBV2 and TRBJ2-3, with 12 bases matching TRBD2. The junction had 9 bases not matched to a gene; V was cut back by 8 bases and J by 9 bases. Per germline, CDR1 SNHLY and CDR2 FYNNEI. CDR3 length: 14 residues. The CDR3 bases are TGTGCCAGCGTGTCTAGCGGGGGGGGAGGCACGCAGTATTTT. Translation gives CASVSSGGGGTQYF.

This clonotype was observed many times. The chain has TRBV19 and TRBJ1-2; D possibly corresponds to TRBD1 (5 bases). Between the trimmed V and J ends, which lost 10 bases and 3 bases, there was a span of 18 bases. The germline V gene has CDR1 LNHDA and CDR2 SQIVND (reference sequence). The CDR3 extends over 14 amino acids. CDR3 DNA sequence: TGTGCCACCGCGGTTGACTCAGGGTACTATGGCTACACCTTC. Translated: CATAVDSGYYGYTF.

The chain recombines TRBV12-3 or TRBV12-4 with TRBJ1-3, with no clear D. V shed 2 bases and J shed 4 bases, with 12 bases lying between them. This CDR3 is built from 15 residues. CDR3 residues: CASSLRTRNGNTIYF. The CDR3 coding sequence is TGTGCCAGCAGTTTACGAACCCGGAACGGAAACACCATATATTTT.

This clonotype was detected many times. J is TRBJ2-1 and V is TRBV28; perhaps D is TRBD1 or TRBD2 (6 bases each). This CDR3 comprises 15 residues. Trimming took off 11 bases at V and 0 bases at J, with 17 bases between the two ends. Per the germline V gene, CDR1 is MDHEN and CDR2 is SYDVKM. The CDR3 DNA reads as TGTGCCCTGCTGGCGTCGGGGGCCTCCTACAATGAGCAGTTCTTC. Amino acid sequence: CALLASGASYNEQFF. The variable domain in full, completed from reference TRBV28 and TRBJ2-1, reads DVKVTQSSRYLVKRTGEKVFLECVQDMDHENMFWYRQDPGLGLRLIYFSYDVKMKEKGDIPEGYSVSREKKERFSLILESASTNQTSMYLCALLASGASYNEQFFGPGTRLTVL.

CDR3 sequence (DNA): TGTGCCAGCAGCTTGTTCGACACGGACAAAAACATTCAGTACTTC. Translating it yields CASSLFDTDKNIQYF. The chain employs TRBV5-6 and TRBJ2-4; D is unresolved. The germline V gene encodes CDR1 SGHDT and CDR2 YYEEEE. Trimming stripped 1 base from V and 3 bases from J, with 11 bases between. This CDR3 region has 15 residues.

This clonotype was counted only a few times. The chain is built from TRBV6-5 and TRBJ1-5; 8 bases map to TRBD1. Trimming took 6 bases from V and 5 from J; bases not matched to a gene: 6. This CDR3 contains 14 residues. Germline loops: CDR1 MNHEY, CDR2 SVGAGI. The CDR3 region has the DNA TGTGCCAGCAGACTACAGGGGGGGGATCAGCCCCAGCATTTT. Translating it yields CASRLQGGDQPQHF.

V gene TRBV7-9 combines with J gene TRBJ1-1, with unresolved D. The CDR3 totals 13 residues. Trimming cost V 5 bases and J 4 bases, with 11 bases left between them. CDR1 SEHNR and CDR2 FQNEAQ come from the germline V gene (reference sequence). The chain's CDR3 is CASSGTGSTEAFF. Written as DNA, the CDR3 is TGTGCCAGCAGCGGAACTGGGAGCACTGAAGCTTTCTTT. The full variable domain, rest sourced from reference TRBV7-9 and TRBJ1-1, is DTGVSQNPRHKITKRGQNVTFRCDPISEHNRLYWYRQTLGQGPEFLTYFQNEAQLEKSRLLSDRFSAERPKGSFSTLEIQRTEQGDSAMYLCASSGTGSTEAFFGQGTRLTVV.

This clonotype was picked up a small number of times. This chain links TRBV25-1 with TRBJ2-3, with TRBD2 identical over 7 bases. The V and J ends lost 5 bases and 2 bases, in that order; junction bases with no gene match: 4. Germline V gene data show CDR1 as MGHDK and CDR2 as SYGVNS. The length of the CDR3 is 14 residues. Written as DNA, the CDR3 is TGTGCCAGCAGTACTAGCGAGGTCACAGATACGCAGTATTTT. This translates into CASSTSEVTDTQYF.

This clonotype has just a few counts. The genes are TRBV7-2 and TRBJ2-5; D ambiguous. This CDR3 comprises 14 residues. Germline V gene lookup returns CDR1 SGHTA and CDR2 FQGNSA. Trimming stripped 5 bases from V and 0 bases from J, with 10 bases between. The CDR3 nucleotides are TGTGCCAGCAGCCGGACGGCCTACCAAGAGACCCAGTACTTC. Encoded protein: CASSRTAYQETQYF.

V is TRBV6-5 and J is TRBJ1-5, with TRBD1 as a possible D gene (6 bases). The CDR3 sequence is 14 residues long. Trimming stripped 8 bases from V and 7 bases from J, with 18 bases between. CDR1 MNHEY and CDR2 SVGAGI come from the germline V gene. CDR3 nucleotide sequence: TGTGCCAGCGGCCGGCAGATTGGGGGCCAGCCCCAGCATTTT. Translated: CASGRQIGGQPQHF.

This rearrangement joins TRBV5-1 to TRBJ2-7; no clear D. Looked up from germline, CDR1 is SGHRS and CDR2 is YFSETQ. V was trimmed by 0 bases and J by 5 bases, leaving 6 bases between them. This CDR3 is built from 12 residues. As DNA, the CDR3 is TGCGCCAGCAGCTTGGGAAGGGACGAGCAGTACTTC. Its translation: CASSLGRDEQYF.

The gene calls are TRBV7-2 and TRBJ2-7; D is unresolved. V lost 1 base to trimming and J lost 0 bases, with 10 bases between them. CDR1 and CDR2 from the germline V gene are SGHTA and FQGNSA. CDR3 length: 15 amino acids. The CDR3 bases are TGTGCCAGCAGCTTAGGAAGGTGGAGCTCCTACGAGCAGTACTTC. Translated, it gives CASSLGRWSSYEQYF.

The chain has TRBV5-1 and TRBJ2-1; TRBD2 might be the D (7 bases). CDR1 SGHRS and CDR2 YFSETQ come from the germline V gene. The CDR3 loop spans 15 amino acids. Deletions cut 2 bases from V and 12 bases from J, with 21 bases between. CDR3 DNA sequence: TGCGCCAGCAGCTTCGGACAGACTAGCCCTGCTAGGCAGTTCTTC. Residues: CASSFGQTSPARQFF.

In its sample, this clonotype was seen a few times. The rearrangement joins TRBV6-5 to TRBJ1-2, with a tentative D call TRBD1 (5 bases). Trimming took 2 bases from V and 2 from J, leaving 18 bases between them. Per the germline V gene, CDR1 is MNHEY and CDR2 is SVGAGI. This CDR3 is 17 amino acids long. CDR3 sequence (DNA): TGTGCCAGCAGTTACCATCCCTCGCCCGGGGCCAACTATGGCTACACCTTC. As protein: CASSYHPSPGANYGYTF.

This clonotype was found a few times. This chain uses TRBV7-9 with TRBJ2-2, with no clear D. The V gene lost 10 bases and the J gene lost 4 bases, with 13 bases spanning the gap. The CDR3 is made up of 13 amino acids. CDR1 is SEHNR and CDR2 is FQNEAQ in the germline V gene (reference sequence). The CDR3: CATEKDRTGELFF. The CDR3 bases are TGTGCCACCGAGAAAGATCGCACCGGGGAGCTGTTTTTT.

The J gene is TRBJ2-6, the V gene TRBV10-3; perhaps TRBD2 as D (5 bases). Trimming removed 10 bases at V and 0 bases at J, with 10 bases between. CDR1 is ENHRY, CDR2 SYGVKD, per germline. The CDR3 has 14 amino acids. The CDR3 here is CATAAGSGANVLTF. DNA of the CDR3: TGTGCCACGGCGGCGGGCTCTGGGGCCAACGTCCTGACTTTC.

This clonotype came up a few times. The rearrangement joins TRBV7-6 to TRBJ1-1; perhaps TRBD1 as D (6 bases). CDR3 length: 15 amino acids. Trimming cost V 5 bases and J 1 base, with 14 bases left between them. Germline V gives CDR1 SGHVS, CDR2 FNYEAQ. Here the CDR3 DNA reads TGTGCCAGCAGCCCGACAGGTTTGGGGAACACTGAAGCTTTCTTT. Encoded protein: CASSPTGLGNTEAFF.

The chain combines TRBV4-3 with TRBJ2-1; tentatively, D is TRBD1 (5 bases). This CDR3 region has 15 residues. The V end was cut by 4 bases, the J end by 4 bases, with 14 bases between. CDR1 and CDR2 (germline): LGHNA, YSLEER. The DNA of the CDR3 is TGCGCCAGCAGCCGCATAAACAGGAGATACAATGAGCAGTTCTTC. This gives the protein CASSRINRRYNEQFF.